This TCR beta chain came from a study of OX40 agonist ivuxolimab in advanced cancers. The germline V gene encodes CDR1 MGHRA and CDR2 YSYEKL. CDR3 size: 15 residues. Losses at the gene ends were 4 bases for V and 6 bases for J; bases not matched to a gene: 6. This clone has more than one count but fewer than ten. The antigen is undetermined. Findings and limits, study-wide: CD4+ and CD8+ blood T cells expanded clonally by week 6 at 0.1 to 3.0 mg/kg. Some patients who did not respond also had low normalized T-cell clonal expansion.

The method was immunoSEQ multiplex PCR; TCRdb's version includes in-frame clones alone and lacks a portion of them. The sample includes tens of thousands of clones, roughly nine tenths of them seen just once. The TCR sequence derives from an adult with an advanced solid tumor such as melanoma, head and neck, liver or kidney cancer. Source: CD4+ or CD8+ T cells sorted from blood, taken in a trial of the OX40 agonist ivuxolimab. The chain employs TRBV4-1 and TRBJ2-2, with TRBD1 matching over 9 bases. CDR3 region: CASSRGQGLPGELFF. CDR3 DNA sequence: TGCGCCAGCAGCCGGGGACAGGGATTACCCGGGGAGCTGTTTTTT.